The 5 T cell receptor beta chains reported below all come from one sample, sequenced in a study of blood T cell repertoires in COVID-19. Sequenced by immunoSEQ multiplex PCR; TCRdb stores in-frame clones only, minus some. The table has under 200,000 clones, 60% to 85% seen once. Sequencing was done on a sample of peripheral blood. Source of these receptors: a man in his 70s with acute or convalescent COVID-19.

The chain joins TRBV6-6 to TRBJ2-7; 8 positions agree with TRBD2. The germline gives CDR1 MNHNY, CDR2 SVGAGI (reference sequence). Trimming at V came to 2 bases and at J to 6 bases, leaving 3 bases not matched to a gene. The CDR3 covers 13 residues. As DNA, the CDR3 is TGTGCCAGCAGTTACCCGGGACTAGGCGAGCAGTACTTC. Its translation: CASSYPGLGEQYF.

The rearrangement links TRBV6-2 or TRBV6-3 to TRBJ2-7; perhaps TRBD1 as D (7 bases). The CDR3 is 14 residues long. Germline V lookup: CDR1 MNHEY, CDR2 SVGEGT. V gave up 4 bases and J gave up 6 bases, with 16 bases separating them. CDR3 DNA: TGTGCCAGCAGTTTCAGGGGGGATGTCGCCGAGCAGTACTTC. This sequence encodes CASSFRGDVAEQYF.

This chain joins TRBV19 and TRBJ2-2; 9 bases line up with TRBD1. Germline V gives CDR1 LNHDA, CDR2 SQIVND (reference sequence). This CDR3 is built from 18 residues. V lost 5 bases to trimming and J lost 2 bases; unmatched junction nucleotides: 12. Written as DNA, the CDR3 is TGTGCCAGTAGTCCCCCTCCGCGGGGACAGGGAAACACCGGGGAGCTGTTTTTT. Its protein product is CASSPPPRGQGNTGELFF.

The rearrangement uses TRBV2 and TRBJ2-5; no definite D call. Per germline, CDR1 SNHLY and CDR2 FYNNEI. CDR3 length: 13 amino acids. V gave up 7 bases and J gave up 1 base, with 10 bases separating them. CDR3: CASKALIQETQYF. The CDR3 bases are TGTGCCAGCAAAGCCCTAATCCAAGAGACCCAGTACTTC.

V and J are TRBV5-1 and TRBJ1-3; TRBD1 aligns across 7 bases. Per germline, CDR1 SGHRS and CDR2 YFSETQ. The CDR3 totals 15 residues. The junction had 4 bases not matched to a gene; V was cut back by 0 bases and J by 4 bases. CDR3 bases: TGCGCCAGCAGCTTGGGACAGGGTACCGGAAACACCATATATTTT. It codes for CASSLGQGTGNTIYF.